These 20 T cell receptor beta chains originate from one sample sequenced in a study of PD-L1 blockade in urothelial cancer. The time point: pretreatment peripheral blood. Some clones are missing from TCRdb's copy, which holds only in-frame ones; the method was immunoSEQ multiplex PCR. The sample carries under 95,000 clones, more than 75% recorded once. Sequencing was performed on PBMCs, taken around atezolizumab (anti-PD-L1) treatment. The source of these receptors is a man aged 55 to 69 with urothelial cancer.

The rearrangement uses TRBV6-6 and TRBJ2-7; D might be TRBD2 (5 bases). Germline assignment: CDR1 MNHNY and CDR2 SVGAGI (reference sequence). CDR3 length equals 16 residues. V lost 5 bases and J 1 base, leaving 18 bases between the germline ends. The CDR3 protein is CASSPPPPPGSYEQYF. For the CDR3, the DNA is TGTGCCAGCAGTCCGCCACCGCCTCCGGGGTCCTACGAGCAGTACTTC.

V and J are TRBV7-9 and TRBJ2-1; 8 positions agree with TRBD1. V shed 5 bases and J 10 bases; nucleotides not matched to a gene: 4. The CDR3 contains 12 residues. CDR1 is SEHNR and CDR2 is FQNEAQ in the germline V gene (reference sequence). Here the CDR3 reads CASSPRDREQFF. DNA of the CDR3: TGTGCCAGCAGCCCCCGGGACAGGGAGCAGTTCTTC.

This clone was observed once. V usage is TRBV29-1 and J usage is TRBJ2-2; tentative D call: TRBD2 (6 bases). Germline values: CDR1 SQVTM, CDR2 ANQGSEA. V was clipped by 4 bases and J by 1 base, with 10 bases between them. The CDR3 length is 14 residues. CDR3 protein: CSVVMRENTGELFF. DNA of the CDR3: TGCAGCGTTGTAATGCGGGAGAACACCGGGGAGCTGTTTTTT.

CDR3 nucleotides: TGTGCCAGCTCGCGGGACAGGGCCGGAGGGTCTAACTATGGCTACACCTTC. Translation: CASSRDRAGGSNYGYTF. The V and J genes are TRBV18 and TRBJ1-2; 9 bases line up with TRBD1. Trimming took 6 bases from V and 0 from J; bases not matched to a gene: 11. The CDR3 contains 17 residues. Per germline, CDR1 KGHSH and CDR2 LQKENI.

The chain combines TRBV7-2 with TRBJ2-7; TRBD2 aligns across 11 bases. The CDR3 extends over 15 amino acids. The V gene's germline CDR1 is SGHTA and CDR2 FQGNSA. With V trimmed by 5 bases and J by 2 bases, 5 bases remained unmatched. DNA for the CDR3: TGTGCCAGCAGCCCTAGCGGGAGGAACCCCTACGAGCAGTACTTC. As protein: CASSPSGRNPYEQYF.

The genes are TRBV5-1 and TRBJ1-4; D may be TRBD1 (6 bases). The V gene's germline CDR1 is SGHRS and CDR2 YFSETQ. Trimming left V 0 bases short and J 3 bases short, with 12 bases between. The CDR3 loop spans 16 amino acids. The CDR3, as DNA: TGCGCCAGCAGCTTGGCAGGGGAAAGGTCTAATGAAAAACTGTTTTTT. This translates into CASSLAGERSNEKLFF.

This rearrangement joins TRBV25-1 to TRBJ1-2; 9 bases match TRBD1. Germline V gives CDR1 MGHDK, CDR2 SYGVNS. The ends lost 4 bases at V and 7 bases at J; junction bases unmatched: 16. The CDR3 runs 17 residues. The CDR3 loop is CASSAPNRPGQGVGYTF. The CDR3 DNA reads TGTGCCAGCAGTGCCCCTAATCGACCGGGACAGGGAGTTGGCTACACCTTC.

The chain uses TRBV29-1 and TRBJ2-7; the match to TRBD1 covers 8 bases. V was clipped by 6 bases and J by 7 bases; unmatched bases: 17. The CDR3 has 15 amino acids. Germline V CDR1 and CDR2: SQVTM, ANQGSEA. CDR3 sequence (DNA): TGCAGCGTCGGCTATGAGGTTGGACAGGGAGGAGAGCAGTACTTC. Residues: CSVGYEVGQGGEQYF.

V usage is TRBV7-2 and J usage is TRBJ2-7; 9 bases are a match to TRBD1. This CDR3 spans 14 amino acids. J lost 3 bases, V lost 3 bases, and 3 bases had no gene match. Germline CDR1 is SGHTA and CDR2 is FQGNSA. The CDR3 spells CASSLDRGGYEQYF. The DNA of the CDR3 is TGTGCCAGCAGCTTGGACAGGGGTGGCTACGAGCAGTACTTC.

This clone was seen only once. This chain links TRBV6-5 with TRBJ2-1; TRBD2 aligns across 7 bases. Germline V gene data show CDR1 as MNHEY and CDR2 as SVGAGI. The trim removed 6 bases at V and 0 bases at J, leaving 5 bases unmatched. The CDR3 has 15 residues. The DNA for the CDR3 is TGTGCCAGCAGACTAGCGAAGAGCTCCTACAATGAGCAGTTCTTC. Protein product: CASRLAKSSYNEQFF.

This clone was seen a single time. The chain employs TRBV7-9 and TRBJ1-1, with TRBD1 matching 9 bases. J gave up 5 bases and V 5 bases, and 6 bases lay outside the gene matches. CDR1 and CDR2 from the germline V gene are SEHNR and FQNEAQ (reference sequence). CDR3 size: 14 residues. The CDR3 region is CASSARQGVTEAFF. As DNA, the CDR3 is TGTGCCAGCAGCGCACGACAGGGGGTAACTGAAGCTTTCTTT. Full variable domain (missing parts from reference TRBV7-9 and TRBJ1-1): DTGVSQNPRHKITKRGQNVTFRCDPISEHNRLYWYRQTLGQGPEFLTYFQNEAQLEKSRLLSDRFSAERPKGSFSTLEIQRTEQGDSAMYLCASSARQGVTEAFFGQGTRLTVV.

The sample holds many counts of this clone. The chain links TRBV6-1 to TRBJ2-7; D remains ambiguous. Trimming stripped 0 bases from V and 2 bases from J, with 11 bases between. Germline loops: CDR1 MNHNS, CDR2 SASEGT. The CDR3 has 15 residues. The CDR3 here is CASSEAFGRPYEQYF. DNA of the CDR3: TGTGCCAGCAGTGAAGCTTTTGGCAGGCCCTACGAGCAGTACTTC.

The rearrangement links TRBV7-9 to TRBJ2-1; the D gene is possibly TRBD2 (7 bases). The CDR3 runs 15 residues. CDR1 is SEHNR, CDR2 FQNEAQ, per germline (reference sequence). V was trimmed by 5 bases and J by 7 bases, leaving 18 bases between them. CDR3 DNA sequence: TGTGCCAGCAGCCTGTCGGGGGGCCTGAGTAATGAGCAGTTCTTC. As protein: CASSLSGGLSNEQFF. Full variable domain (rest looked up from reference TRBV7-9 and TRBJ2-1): DTGVSQNPRHKITKRGQNVTFRCDPISEHNRLYWYRQTLGQGPEFLTYFQNEAQLEKSRLLSDRFSAERPKGSFSTLEIQRTEQGDSAMYLCASSLSGGLSNEQFFGPGTRLTVL.

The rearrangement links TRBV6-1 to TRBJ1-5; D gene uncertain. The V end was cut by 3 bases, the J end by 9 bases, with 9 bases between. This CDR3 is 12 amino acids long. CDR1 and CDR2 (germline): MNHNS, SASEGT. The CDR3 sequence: CASSDGGLPQHF. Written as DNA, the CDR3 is TGTGCCAGCAGTGACGGTGGGCTGCCCCAGCATTTT.

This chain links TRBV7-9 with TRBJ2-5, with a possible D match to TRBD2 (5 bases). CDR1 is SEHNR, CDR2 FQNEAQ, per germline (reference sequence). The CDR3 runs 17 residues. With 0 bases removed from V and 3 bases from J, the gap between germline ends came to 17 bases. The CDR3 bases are TGTGCCAGCAGCTTAGCGAGGGCTAGCACTTCTGAAGAGACCCAGTACTTC. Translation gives CASSLARASTSEETQYF.

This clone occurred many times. CDR3 DNA: TGTGCCAGCAGCTTATCGCTCAGGGGCGCTAACTATGGCTACACCTTC. Its translation is CASSLSLRGANYGYTF. The chain joins TRBV7-9 to TRBJ1-2; TRBD1 might be the D (6 bases). The CDR3 extends over 16 amino acids. In germline, CDR1 is SEHNR, CDR2 FQNEAQ (reference sequence). Trimming pared 2 bases from V and 0 bases from J, leaving 13 bases between.

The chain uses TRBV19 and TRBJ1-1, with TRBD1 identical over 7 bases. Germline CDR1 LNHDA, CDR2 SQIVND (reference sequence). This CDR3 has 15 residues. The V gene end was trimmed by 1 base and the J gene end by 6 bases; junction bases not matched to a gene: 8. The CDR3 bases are TGTGCCAGTAGTATAGCCCCCGACAGGGCCTCTGAAGCTTTCTTT. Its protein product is CASSIAPDRASEAFF.

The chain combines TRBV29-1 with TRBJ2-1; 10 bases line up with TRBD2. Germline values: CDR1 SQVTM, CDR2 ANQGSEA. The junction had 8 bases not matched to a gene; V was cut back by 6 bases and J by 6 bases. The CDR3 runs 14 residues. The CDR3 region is CSVDTSGVGNEQFF. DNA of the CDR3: TGCAGCGTGGATACTAGCGGGGTCGGCAATGAGCAGTTCTTC.

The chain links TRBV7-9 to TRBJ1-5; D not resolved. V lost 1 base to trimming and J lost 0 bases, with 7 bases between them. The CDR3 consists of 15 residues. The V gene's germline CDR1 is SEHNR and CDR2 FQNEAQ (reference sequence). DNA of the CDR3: TGTGCCAGCAGCTTAGGAGAATATAGCAATCAGCCCCAGCATTTT. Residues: CASSLGEYSNQPQHF.

CDR3 DNA: TGTGCCAGCAGCTTAAGGTTCCAGGCCTACACAGATACGCAGTATTTT. Protein sequence: CASSLRFQAYTDTQYF. The chain joins TRBV11-3 to TRBJ2-3; D gene uncertain. Germline V gives CDR1 SGHNT, CDR2 YENEEA. Trimming took off 2 bases at V and 2 bases at J, with 14 bases between the two ends. The CDR3 sequence is 16 residues long.